One sample yielded the 2 T cell receptor beta chains listed below, sequenced in a study of blood T cell repertoires in COVID-19. The protocol was immunoSEQ multiplex PCR, while the TCRdb copy is restricted to in-frame clones and leaves out a portion. The sample has around 430,000 clones, more than 70% seen once. The source material was peripheral blood. These receptors were collected from a woman between 50 and 59 years old with COVID-19, enrolled during active disease.

The J gene is TRBJ2-7, the V gene TRBV19; 7 bases fit TRBD1. Germline CDR1 reads LNHDA; CDR2 reads SQIVND (reference sequence). V dropped 5 bases and J dropped 0; count of bases not matched to a gene: 7. The CDR3 spans 15 residues. This CDR3 reads CASSPSDRDSYEQYF. The CDR3 bases are TGTGCCAGTAGTCCCTCCGACAGGGACTCCTACGAGCAGTACTTC.

The rearrangement uses TRBV3-1 (or the pseudogene TRBV3-2) and TRBJ1-4; D is unclear. Deletions cut 1 base from V and 9 bases from J, with 18 bases between. CDR3 length: 16 amino acids. Germline CDR1 and CDR2: LGHDT and YNNKEL (reference sequence). The CDR3 region is CASSQGSSVGEQKLFF. In DNA form, the CDR3 reads TGTGCCAGCAGCCAAGGTAGTTCGGTTGGGGAGCAAAAACTGTTTTTT.